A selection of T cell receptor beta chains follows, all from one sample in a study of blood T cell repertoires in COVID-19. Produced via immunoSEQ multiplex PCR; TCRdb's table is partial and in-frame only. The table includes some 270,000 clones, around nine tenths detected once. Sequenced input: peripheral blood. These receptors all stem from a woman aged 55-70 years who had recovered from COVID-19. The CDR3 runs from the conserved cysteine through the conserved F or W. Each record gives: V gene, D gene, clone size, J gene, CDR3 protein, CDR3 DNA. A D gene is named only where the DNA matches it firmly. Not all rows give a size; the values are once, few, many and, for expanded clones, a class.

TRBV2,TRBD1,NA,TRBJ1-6,CASSKTGVTSYNSPLHF,TGTGCCAGCAGTAAAACAGGGGTCACATCCTATAATTCACCCCTCCACTTT
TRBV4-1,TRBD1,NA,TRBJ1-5,CASSGTGGNQPQHF,TGCGCCAGCAGCGGGACAGGAGGCAATCAGCCCCAGCATTTT
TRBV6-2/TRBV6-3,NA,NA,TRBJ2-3,CASSRTGLIDTQYF,TGTGCCAGCAGTCGAACAGGATTGATAGATACGCAGTATTTT
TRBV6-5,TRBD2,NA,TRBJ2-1,CASSYPMTSGVLFF,TGTGCCAGCAGTTACCCCATGACTAGCGGGGTTCTGTTCTTC
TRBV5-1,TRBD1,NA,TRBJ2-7,CASSLNSDRGRSYEQYF,TGCGCCAGCAGCTTGAATTCCGACAGGGGGCGATCCTACGAGCAGTACTTC
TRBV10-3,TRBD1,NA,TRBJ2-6,CAISELSTGVGGANVLTF,TGTGCCATCAGTGAGCTAAGCACAGGGGTTGGTGGAGCCAACGTCCTGACTTTC
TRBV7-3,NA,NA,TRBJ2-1,CASSLLLTPSEQFF,TGTGCCAGCAGCTTACTTCTTACCCCCAGTGAGCAGTTCTTC
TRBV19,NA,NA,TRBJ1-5,CASGEAVGNQPQHF,TGTGCCTCGGGCGAAGCGGTGGGCAATCAGCCCCAGCATTTT
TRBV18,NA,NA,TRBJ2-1,CASSPPGGQVYNEQFF,TGTGCCAGCTCACCACCGGGGGGTCAGGTTTATAATGAGCAGTTCTTC
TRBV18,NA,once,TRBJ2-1,CASSPSYNEQFF,TGTGCCAGCTCACCCTCTTACAATGAGCAGTTCTTC
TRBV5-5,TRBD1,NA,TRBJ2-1,CASSPSRDSSYNEQFF,TGTGCCAGCAGCCCATCCCGGGACAGCTCCTACAATGAGCAGTTCTTC
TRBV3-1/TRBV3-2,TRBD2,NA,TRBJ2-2,CASSQDPASGNTGELFF,TGTGCCAGCAGCCAAGATCCGGCTAGCGGGAACACCGGGGAGCTGTTTTTT
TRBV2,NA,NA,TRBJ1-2,CAPNNRGSNYGYTF,TGTGCGCCTAATAATCGGGGATCTAACTATGGCTACACCTTC
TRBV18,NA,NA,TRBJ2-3,CASSLTTGTDLDTQYF,TGTGCCAGCTCTCTAACTACCGGGACTGATTTAGATACGCAGTATTTT
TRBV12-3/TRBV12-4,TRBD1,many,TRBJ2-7,CASSFGTAYEQYF,TGTGCCAGCAGTTTCGGGACAGCCTACGAGCAGTACTTC
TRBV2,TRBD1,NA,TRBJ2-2,CASAKNRGDAGELFF,TGTGCCAGCGCCAAAAACAGGGGAGATGCCGGGGAGCTGTTTTTT
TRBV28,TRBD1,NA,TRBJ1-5,CASSLIQGAGANQPQHF,TGTGCCAGCAGTTTGATACAGGGGGCTGGTGCCAATCAGCCCCAGCATTTT
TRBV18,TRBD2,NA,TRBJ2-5,CASSPRGLAGVSETQYF,TGTGCCAGCTCACCCCGCGGACTAGCGGGGGTTTCTGAGACCCAGTACTTC
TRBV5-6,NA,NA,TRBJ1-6,CASSLEGTAGSYNSPLHF,TGTGCCAGCAGCTTGGAGGGAACCGCGGGGTCCTATAATTCACCCCTCCACTTT
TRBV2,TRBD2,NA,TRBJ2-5,CASRGGGAGETQYF,TGTGCCAGCAGAGGCGGGGGGGCCGGAGAGACCCAGTACTTC
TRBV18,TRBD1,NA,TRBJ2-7,CASSPGTGDLYEQYF,TGTGCCAGCTCACCCGGGACAGGGGATTTATACGAGCAGTACTTC
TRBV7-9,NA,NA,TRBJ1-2,CASSLGGHPNYGYTF,TGTGCCAGCAGCTTAGGGGGACACCCTAACTATGGCTACACCTTC
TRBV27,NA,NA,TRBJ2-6,CASSPFGTGANVLTF,TGTGCCAGCAGTCCCTTCGGTACTGGGGCCAACGTCCTGACTTTC
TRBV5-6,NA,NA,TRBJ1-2,CASSPTQFWRGYGYTF,NA
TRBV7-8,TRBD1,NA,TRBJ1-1,CASSRGGTGLLEAFF,TGTGCCAGCAGCCGGGGCGGGACAGGTCTTTTGGAAGCTTTCTTT
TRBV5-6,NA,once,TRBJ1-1,CASSLVGGRTEAFF,TGTGCCAGCAGCTTGGTTGGAGGAAGGACTGAAGCTTTCTTT
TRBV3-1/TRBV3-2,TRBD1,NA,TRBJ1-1,CASSQTGWMGTEAFF,TGTGCCAGCAGCCAGACAGGGTGGATGGGCACTGAAGCTTTCTTT
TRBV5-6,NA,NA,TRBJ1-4,CASSLEPSVKLFF,TGTGCCAGCAGCTTGGAACCCTCGGTAAAACTGTTTTTT
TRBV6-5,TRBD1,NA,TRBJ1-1,CASSYWGTGINEAFF,TGTGCCAGCAGTTACTGGGGGACAGGGATTAATGAAGCTTTCTTT
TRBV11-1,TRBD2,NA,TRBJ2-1,CASSPFGAGGPNEQFF,TGTGCCAGCAGCCCCTTTGGTGCGGGGGGGCCCAATGAGCAGTTCTTC
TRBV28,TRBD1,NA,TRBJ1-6,CASSFGTGMWNSPLHF,TGTGCCAGCAGTTTCGGGACAGGGATGTGGAATTCACCCCTCCACTTT
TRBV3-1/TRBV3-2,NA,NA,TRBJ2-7,CASSQEVRTAIYEQYF,TGTGCCAGCAGCCAAGAGGTCAGGACAGCGATCTACGAGCAGTACTTC
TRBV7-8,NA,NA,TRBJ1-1,CASSPRTAPNTEAFF,TGTGCCAGCAGCCCGAGGACAGCCCCGAACACTGAAGCTTTCTTT
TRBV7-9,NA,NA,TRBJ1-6,CASSVGNSPLHF,TGTGCCAGCAGCGTCGGGAATTCACCCCTCCACTTT